The TCR beta chain under discussion was sequenced for a study of beta chain features in type 1 diabetes. The study's findings and limits: Moderately but significantly shorter TCRB CDR3s were found in Type 1 diabetes patients in all four CD4+ subsets.

Points on this clone: Antigen: not known.

CD45RO/CCR7/CD25/CD127/CD95/CD27 sorting isolated CD4+ naive, central memory, regulatory and stem cell-like memory cells. Investigators reverse transcribed all isolated RNA, so they sequenced expressed TCRB transcripts. The table came from immunoSEQ multiplex PCR; TCRdb's copy has only in-frame clones and leaves some out. The sample holds approximately 260,000 clones, about 20% seen once. Trimming shortened V by 7 bases and J by 4 bases, and 13 bases separated the two germline ends. Germline values: CDR1 SNHLY, CDR2 FYNNEI. This CDR3 contains 13 residues. The sample consisted of naive CD4+ T cells from blood. The source is a woman aged 40 to 55 with type 1 diabetes. The V call is TRBV2, the J call TRBJ1-1; maybe TRBD1 (5 bases). The CDR3 loop reads CASMGPGFTEAFF. CDR3 coding DNA: TGTGCCAGCATGGGGCCTGGATTCACTGAAGCTTTCTTT.